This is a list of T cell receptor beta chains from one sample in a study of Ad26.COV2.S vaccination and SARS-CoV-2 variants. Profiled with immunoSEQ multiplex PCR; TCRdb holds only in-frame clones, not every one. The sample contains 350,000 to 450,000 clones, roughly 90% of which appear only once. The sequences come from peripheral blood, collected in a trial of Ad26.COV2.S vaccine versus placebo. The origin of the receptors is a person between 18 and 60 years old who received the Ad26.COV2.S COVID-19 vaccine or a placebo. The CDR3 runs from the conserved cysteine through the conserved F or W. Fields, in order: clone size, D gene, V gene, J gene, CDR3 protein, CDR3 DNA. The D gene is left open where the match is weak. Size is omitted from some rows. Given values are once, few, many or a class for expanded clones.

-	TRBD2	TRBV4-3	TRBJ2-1	CASSQDLTSGGNDEQFF	TGCGCCAGCAGCCAAGATCTGACTAGCGGGGGGAATGATGAGCAGTTCTTC
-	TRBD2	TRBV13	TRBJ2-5	CASRSGGTETQYF	TGTGCCAGCCGCAGCGGGGGGACAGAGACCCAGTACTTC
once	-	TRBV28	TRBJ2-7	CASSPSSYEQYF	TGTGCCAGCAGCCCTAGCTCCTACGAGCAGTACTTC
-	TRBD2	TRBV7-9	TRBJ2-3	CASSKVIAGVEGDTQYF	TGTGCCAGCAGCAAAGTTATAGCGGGGGTTGAGGGGGATACGCAGTATTTT
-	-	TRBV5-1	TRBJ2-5	CASSLESSEETQYF	TGCGCCAGCAGCTTGGAGTCTAGCGAAGAGACCCAGTACTTC
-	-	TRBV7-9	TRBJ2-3	CASRGDTQYF	TGTGCGAGTCGGGGAGATACGCAGTATTTT
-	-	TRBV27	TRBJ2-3	CASRSWGAGPDTQYF	TGTGCCAGCAGAAGTTGGGGGGCGGGGCCCGATACGCAGTATTTT
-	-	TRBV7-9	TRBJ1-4	CASSSYRFEKLFF	TGTGCCAGCAGCAGCTACAGGTTTGAAAAACTGTTTTTT
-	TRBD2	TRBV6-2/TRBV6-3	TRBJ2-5	CASSYSLAGAGVQETQYF	TGTGCCAGCAGTTACTCGCTAGCGGGGGCCGGGGTCCAAGAGACCCAGTACTTC
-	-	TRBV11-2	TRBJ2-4	CASSFDDRAKNIQYF	TGTGCCAGCAGCTTTGACGACAGAGCCAAAAACATTCAGTACTTC
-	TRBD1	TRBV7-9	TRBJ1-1	CASSSRQGTEAFF	TGTGCCAGCAGCTCACGACAGGGCACTGAAGCTTTCTTT
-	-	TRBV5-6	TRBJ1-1	CASSWGGNTEAFF	TGTGCCAGCAGCTGGGGGGGAAACACTGAAGCTTTCTTT
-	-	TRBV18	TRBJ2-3	CASSPQTSTDTQYF	TGTGCCAGCTCACCACAGACTAGCACAGATACGCAGTATTTT
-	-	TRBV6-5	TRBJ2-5	CASSRTVQETQYF	TGTGCCAGCAGTCGGACGGTCCAAGAGACCCAGTACTTC
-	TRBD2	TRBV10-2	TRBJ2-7	CAASSGGPAEQYF	TGCGCCGCAAGCTCGGGGGGGCCCGCAGAGCAGTACTTC
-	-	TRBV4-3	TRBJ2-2	CASSQTSLGSNTGELFF	TGCGCCAGCAGCCAAACCTCTCTGGGGTCGAACACCGGGGAGCTGTTTTTT
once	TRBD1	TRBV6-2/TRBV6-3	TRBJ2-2	CASSPGTGYLSGELFF	TGTGCCAGCAGCCCTGGGACAGGGTATTTGTCCGGGGAGCTGTTTTTT
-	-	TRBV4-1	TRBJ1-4	CASLMRAQQRSTNEKLFF	TGCGCCAGCCTCATGAGGGCACAGCAAAGATCAACTAATGAAAAACTGTTTTTT
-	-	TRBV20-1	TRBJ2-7	CSLRGRGGQYF	TGCAGTCTCAGGGGTCGAGGTGGGCAGTACTTC
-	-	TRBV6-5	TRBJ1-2	CASTRDGYGYTF	TGTGCCAGCACCCGGGACGGCTATGGCTACACCTTC
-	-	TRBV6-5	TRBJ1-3	CASRRDRSSGNTIYF	TGTGCCAGCAGAAGGGACCGCAGCTCTGGAAACACCATATATTTT
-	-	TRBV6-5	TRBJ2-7	CASSPTHGFYEQYF	TGTGCCAGCAGTCCCACACACGGCTTCTACGAGCAGTACTTC
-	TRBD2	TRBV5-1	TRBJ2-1	CASSLGLAGGEQFF	TGCGCCAGCAGCTTGGGGCTAGCGGGGGGTGAGCAGTTCTTC
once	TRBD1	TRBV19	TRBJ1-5	CASKGGQGKGQPQHF	TGTGCCAGTAAGGGGGGACAGGGGAAAGGTCAGCCCCAGCATTTT
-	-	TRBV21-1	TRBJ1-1	CARGGPTRKMNTEAFF	TGTGCCAGGGGAGGGCCTACGAGAAAGATGAACACTGAAGCTTTCTTT
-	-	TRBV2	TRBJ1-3	CASSGEQPGNTIYF	TGTGCCAGCAGTGGCGAACAGCCTGGAAACACCATATATTTT
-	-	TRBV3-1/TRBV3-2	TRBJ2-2	CASSPQNTGELFF	TGTGCCAGCAGCCCGCAGAACACCGGGGAGCTGTTTTTT
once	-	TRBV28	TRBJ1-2	CASSFQAGEGYTF	TGTGCCAGCAGTTTCCAGGCGGGGGAAGGCTACACCTTC
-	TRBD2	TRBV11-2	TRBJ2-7	CASSISGGSYEQYF	TGTGCCAGCAGCATTAGCGGGGGCTCCTACGAGCAGTACTTC
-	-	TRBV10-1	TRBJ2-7	CASSESRSRDEQYF	TGCGCCAGCAGTGAGTCCAGGTCCCGGGACGAGCAGTACTTC
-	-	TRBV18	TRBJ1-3	CASSPLGADSGNTIYF	TGTGCCAGCTCACCACTTGGGGCAGACTCTGGAAACACCATATATTTT
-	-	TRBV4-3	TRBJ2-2	CASSHETATGELFF	TGCGCCAGCAGCCATGAGACAGCTACCGGGGAGCTGTTTTTT
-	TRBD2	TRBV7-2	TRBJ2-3	CASSLQSGGGTDTQYF	TGTGCCAGCAGCTTACAGAGCGGGGGGGGCACAGATACGCAGTATTTT
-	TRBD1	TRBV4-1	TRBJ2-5	CASSLTRGIGLVETQYF	TGCGCCAGCAGCCTAACCAGGGGGATCGGCCTGGTAGAGACCCAGTACTTC
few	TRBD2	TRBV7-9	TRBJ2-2	CASSSLAIRAHTGELFF	TGTGCCAGCAGCTCACTAGCGATCCGGGCTCACACCGGGGAGCTGTTTTTT
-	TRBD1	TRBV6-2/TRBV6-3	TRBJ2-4	CASSYSVSGGANIQYF	TGTGCCAGCAGTTACTCGGTTTCAGGGGGCGCAAACATTCAGTACTTC
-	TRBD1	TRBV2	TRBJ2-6	CASNLMTGVGSGANVLTF	TGTGCCAGCAATCTCATGACAGGGGTTGGCTCTGGGGCCAACGTCCTGACTTTC
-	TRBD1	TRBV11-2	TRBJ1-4	CASSLGARGRPKLFF	TGTGCCAGCAGCTTAGGGGCCAGGGGGCGCCCAAAACTGTTTTTT
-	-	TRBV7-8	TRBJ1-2	CASSLVGTSHGYTF	TGTGCCAGCAGCTTAGTAGGGACATCTCATGGCTACACCTTC
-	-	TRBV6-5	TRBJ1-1	CASSNIVNTEAFF	TGTGCCAGCAGTAATATTGTGAACACTGAAGCTTTCTTT
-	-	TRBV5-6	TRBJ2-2	CASSPNEGYGTGELFF	TGTGCCAGCAGCCCCAATGAAGGGTACGGCACCGGGGAGCTGTTTTTT
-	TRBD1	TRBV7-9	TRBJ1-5	CASSLIGQVGYSNQPQHF	TGTGCCAGCAGTCTTATAGGACAGGTCGGATATAGCAATCAGCCCCAGCATTTT
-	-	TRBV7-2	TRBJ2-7	CASSFTGLSYEQYF	TGTGCCAGCAGCTTTACGGGCCTCTCCTACGAGCAGTACTTC
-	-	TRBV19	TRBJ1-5	CASSIVGSWPQHF	TGTGCCAGTAGTATAGTGGGGTCTTGGCCCCAGCATTTT
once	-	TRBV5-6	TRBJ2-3	CASSPTWVGRTDTQYF	TGTGCCAGCAGTCCGACGTGGGTGGGGCGCACAGATACGCAGTATTTT
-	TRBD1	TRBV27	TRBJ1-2	CASSSSQGFYGYTF	TGTGCCAGCAGTTCATCACAGGGGTTCTATGGCTACACCTTC
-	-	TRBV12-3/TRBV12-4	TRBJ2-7	CASSLFIFYEQYF	TGTGCCAGCAGTTTGTTCATCTTCTACGAGCAGTACTTC
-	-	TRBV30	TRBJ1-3	CAWSRGSGGNTIYF	TGTGCCTGGAGTAGGGGGTCCGGTGGAAACACCATATATTTT
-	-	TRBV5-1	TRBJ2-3	CASGSGDRADTQYF	TGCGCCAGCGGTTCGGGAGATCGAGCAGATACGCAGTATTTT
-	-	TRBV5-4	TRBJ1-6	CASRSEESGAAYNSPLHF	TGTGCCAGCAGGTCTGAGGAGTCTGGGGCCGCTTATAATTCACCCCTCCACTTT